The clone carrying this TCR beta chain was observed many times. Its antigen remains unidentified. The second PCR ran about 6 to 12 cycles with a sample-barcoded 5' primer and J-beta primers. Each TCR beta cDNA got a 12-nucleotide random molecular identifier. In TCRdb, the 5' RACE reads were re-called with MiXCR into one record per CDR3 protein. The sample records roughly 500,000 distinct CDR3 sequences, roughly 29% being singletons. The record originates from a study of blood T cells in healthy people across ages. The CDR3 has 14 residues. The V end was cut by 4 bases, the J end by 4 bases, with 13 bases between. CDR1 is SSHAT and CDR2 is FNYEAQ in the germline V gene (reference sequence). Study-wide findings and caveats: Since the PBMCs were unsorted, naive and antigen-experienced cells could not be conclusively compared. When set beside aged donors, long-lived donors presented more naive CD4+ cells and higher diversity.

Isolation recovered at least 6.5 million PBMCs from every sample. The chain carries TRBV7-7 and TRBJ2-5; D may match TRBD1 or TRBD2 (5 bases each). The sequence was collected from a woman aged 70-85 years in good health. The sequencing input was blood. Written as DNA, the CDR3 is TGTGCCAGCAGCTCTCTTGGGACGGTAGAGACCCAGTACTTC. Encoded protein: CASSSLGTVETQYF. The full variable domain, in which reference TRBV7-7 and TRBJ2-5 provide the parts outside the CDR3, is GAGVSQSPRYKVTKRGQDVTLRCDPISSHATLYWYQQALGQGPEFLTYFNYEAQPDKSGLPSDRFSAERPEGSISTLTIQRTEQRDSAMYRCASSSLGTVETQYFGPGTRLLVL.